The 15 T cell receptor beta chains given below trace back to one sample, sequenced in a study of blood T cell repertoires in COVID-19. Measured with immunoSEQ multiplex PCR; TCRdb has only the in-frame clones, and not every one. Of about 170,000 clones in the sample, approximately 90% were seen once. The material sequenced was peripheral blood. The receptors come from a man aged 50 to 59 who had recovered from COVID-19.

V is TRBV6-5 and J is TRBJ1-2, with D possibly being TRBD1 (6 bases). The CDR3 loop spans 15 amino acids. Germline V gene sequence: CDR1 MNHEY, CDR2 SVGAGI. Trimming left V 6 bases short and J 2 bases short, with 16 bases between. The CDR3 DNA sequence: TGTGCCAGCAGCCAAACAGGGAGGGCCAACTATGGCTACACCTTC. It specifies CASSQTGRANYGYTF.

CDR3 in amino acids: CAWTADRGFKNIQYF. CDR3 sequence (DNA): TGTGCCTGGACGGCGGACAGGGGCTTCAAAAACATTCAGTACTTC. V usage is TRBV30 and J usage is TRBJ2-4; the match to TRBD1 covers 9 bases. The trim removed 4 bases at V and 3 bases at J, leaving 7 bases unmatched. The germline V gene encodes CDR1 GTSNPN and CDR2 SVGIG (reference sequence). The CDR3 has 15 amino acids.

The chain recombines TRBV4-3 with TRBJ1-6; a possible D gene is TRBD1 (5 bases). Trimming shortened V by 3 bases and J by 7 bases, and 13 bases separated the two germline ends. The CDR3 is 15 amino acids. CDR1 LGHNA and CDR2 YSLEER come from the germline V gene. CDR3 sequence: CASSQGRAVNSPLHF. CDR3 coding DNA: TGCGCCAGCAGCCAGGGCAGGGCGGTGAATTCACCCCTCCACTTT.

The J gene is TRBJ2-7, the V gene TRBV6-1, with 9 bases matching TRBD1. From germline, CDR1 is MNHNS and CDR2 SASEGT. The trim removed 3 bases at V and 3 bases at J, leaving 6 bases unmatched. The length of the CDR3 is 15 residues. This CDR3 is CASSEEGQGFYEQYF. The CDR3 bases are TGTGCCAGCAGTGAGGAGGGACAGGGATTCTACGAGCAGTACTTC.

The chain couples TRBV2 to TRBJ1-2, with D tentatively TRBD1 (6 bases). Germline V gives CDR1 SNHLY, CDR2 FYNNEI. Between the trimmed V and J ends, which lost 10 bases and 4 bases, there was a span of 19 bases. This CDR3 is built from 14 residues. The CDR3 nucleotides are TGTGCCACCTCCTCAAACAGGGAAACCTATGGCTACACCTTC. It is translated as CATSSNRETYGYTF.

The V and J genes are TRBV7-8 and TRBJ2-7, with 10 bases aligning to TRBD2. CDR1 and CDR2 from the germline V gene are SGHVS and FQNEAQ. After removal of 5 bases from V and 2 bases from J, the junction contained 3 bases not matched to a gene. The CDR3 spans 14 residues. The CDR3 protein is CASSPGLAAYEQYF. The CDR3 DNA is TGTGCCAGCAGCCCCGGACTAGCGGCCTACGAGCAGTACTTC.

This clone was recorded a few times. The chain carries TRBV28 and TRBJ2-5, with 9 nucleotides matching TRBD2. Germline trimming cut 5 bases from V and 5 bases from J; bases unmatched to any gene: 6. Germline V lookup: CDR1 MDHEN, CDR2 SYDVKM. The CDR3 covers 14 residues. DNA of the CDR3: TGTGCCAGCAGTCGACTAGCGGCCAGGGAGACCCAGTACTTC. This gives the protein CASSRLAARETQYF.

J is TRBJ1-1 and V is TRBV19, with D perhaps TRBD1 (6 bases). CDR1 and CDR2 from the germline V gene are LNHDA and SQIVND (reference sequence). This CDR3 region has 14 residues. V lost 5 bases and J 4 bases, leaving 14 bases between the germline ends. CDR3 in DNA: TGTGCCAGTAGTGTACAGGGAGTGAGCACTGAAGCTTTCTTT. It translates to CASSVQGVSTEAFF.

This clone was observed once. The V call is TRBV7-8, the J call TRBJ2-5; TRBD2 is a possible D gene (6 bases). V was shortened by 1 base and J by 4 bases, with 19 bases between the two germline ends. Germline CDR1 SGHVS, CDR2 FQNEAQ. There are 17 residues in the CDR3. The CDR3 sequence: CASSLGRGPPGGETQYF. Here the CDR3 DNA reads TGTGCCAGCAGCTTAGGGAGGGGACCCCCCGGGGGAGAGACCCAGTACTTC.

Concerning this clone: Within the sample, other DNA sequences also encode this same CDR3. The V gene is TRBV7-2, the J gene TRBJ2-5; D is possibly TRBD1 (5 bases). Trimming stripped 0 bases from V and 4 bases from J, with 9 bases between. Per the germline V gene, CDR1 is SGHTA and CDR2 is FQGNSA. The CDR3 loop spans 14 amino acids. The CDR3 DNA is TGTGCCAGCAGCTTAGCGGGGCCGGGAGAGACCCAGTACTTC. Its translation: CASSLAGPGETQYF. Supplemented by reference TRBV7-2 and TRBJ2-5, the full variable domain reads GAGVSQSPSNKVTEKGKDVELRCDPISGHTALYWYRQSLGQGLEFLIYFQGNSAPDKSGLPSDRFSAERTGGSVSTLTIQRTQQEDSAVYLCASSLAGPGETQYFGPGTRLLVL.

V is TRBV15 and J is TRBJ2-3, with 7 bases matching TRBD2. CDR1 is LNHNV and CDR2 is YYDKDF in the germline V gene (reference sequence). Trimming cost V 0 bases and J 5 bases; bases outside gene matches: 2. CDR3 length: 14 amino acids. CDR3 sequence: CATSREGGIDTQYF. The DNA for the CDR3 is TGTGCCACCAGCAGAGAGGGGGGGATAGATACGCAGTATTTT.

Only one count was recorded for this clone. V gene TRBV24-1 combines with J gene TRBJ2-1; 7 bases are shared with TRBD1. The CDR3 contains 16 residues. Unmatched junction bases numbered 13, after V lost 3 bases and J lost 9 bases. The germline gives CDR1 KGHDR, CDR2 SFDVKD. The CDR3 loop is CATSDPAGTVTTEQFF. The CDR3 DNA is TGTGCCACCAGTGATCCGGCCGGGACAGTTACAACTGAGCAGTTCTTC.

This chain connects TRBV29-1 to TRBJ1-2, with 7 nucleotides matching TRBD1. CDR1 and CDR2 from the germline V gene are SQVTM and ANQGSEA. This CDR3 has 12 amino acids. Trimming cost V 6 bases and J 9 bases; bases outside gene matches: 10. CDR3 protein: CSVDAQTGSYTF. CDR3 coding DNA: TGCAGCGTCGACGCCCAGACAGGGAGCTACACCTTC. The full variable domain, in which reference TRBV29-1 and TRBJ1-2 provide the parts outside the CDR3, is SAVISQKPSRDICQRGTSLTIQCQVDSQVTMMFWYRQQPGQSLTLIATANQGSEATYESGFVIDKFPISRPNLTFSTLTVSNMSPEDSSIYLCSVDAQTGSYTFGSGTRLTVV.

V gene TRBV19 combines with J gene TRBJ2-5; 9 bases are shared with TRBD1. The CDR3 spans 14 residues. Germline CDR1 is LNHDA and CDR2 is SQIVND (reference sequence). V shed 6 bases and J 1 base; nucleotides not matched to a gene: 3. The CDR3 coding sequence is TGTGCCAGTAGACGGGACAGGGCCCAAGAGACCCAGTACTTC. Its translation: CASRRDRAQETQYF.

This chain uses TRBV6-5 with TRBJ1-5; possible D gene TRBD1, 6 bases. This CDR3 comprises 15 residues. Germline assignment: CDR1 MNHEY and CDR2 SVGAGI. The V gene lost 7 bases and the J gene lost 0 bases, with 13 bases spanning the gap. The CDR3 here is CASTQNRVSNQPQHF. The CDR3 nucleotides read TGTGCCAGCACCCAGAACAGGGTTAGCAATCAGCCCCAGCATTTT.